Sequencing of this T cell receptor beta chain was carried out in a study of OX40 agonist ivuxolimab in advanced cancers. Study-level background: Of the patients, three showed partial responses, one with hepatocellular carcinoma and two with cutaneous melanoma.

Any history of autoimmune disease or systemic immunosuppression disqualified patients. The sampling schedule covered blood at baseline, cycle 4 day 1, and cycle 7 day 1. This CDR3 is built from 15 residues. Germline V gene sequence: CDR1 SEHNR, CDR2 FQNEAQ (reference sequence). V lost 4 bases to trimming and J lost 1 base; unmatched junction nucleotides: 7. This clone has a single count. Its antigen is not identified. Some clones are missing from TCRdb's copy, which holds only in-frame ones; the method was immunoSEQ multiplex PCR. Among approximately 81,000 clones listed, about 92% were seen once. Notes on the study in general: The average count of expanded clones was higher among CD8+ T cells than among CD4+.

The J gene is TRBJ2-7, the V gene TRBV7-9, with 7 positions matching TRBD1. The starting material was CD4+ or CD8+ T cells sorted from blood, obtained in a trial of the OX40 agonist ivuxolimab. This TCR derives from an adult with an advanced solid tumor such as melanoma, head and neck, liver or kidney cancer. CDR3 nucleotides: TGTGCCAGCAGCTCCCGACAGGGTCGGTCCTACGAGCAGTACTTC. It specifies CASSSRQGRSYEQYF.